The T cell receptor beta chain described here comes from a study of blood T cells in healthy people across ages. Alongside a J-beta primer mix, a sample-barcoded 5' primer served in a second PCR lasting about 7 to 11 cycles. TCRdb re-called the 5' RACE reads with MiXCR, one entry per CDR3 protein. The repertoire holds approximately 800,000 distinct CDR3 sequences, with around 50% as singletons. A note on this clonotype: The antigen is not known.

Broader study findings: Investigators viewed diversity estimates from one million T cells as underestimates, the study reported. TCR beta diversity was tightly associated with the proportion of naive T cells. Comparison with aged donors showed that long-lived donors had more naive CD4+ cells and higher diversity. A roughly linear age-dependent decrease characterized TCR beta diversity per million T cells.

The source material was blood. The TCR originated in a man aged 35-49 years in good health.

CDR3 bases: TGTGCCAGCAGTCCCGGGACAGGGCATACTAGGGACTATGGCTACACCTTC. Amino acids: CASSPGTGHTRDYGYTF. The rearrangement links TRBV28 to TRBJ1-2, with 9 nucleotides matching TRBD1. V shed 5 bases, J shed 3 bases, and the junction held 13 bases outside the gene matches. CDR1 and CDR2 (germline): MDHEN, SYDVKM. The CDR3 has 17 amino acids.